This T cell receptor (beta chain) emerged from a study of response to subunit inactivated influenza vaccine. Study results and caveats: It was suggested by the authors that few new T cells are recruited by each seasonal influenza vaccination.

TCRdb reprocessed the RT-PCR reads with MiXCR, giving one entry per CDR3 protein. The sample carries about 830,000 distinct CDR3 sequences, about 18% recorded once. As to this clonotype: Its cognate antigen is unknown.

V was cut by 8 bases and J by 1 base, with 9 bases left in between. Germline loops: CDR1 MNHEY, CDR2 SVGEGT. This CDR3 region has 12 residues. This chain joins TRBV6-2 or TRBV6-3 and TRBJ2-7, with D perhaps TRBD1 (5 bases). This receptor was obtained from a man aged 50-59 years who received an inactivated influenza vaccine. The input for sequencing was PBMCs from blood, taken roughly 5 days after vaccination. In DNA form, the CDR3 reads TGTGCCAGCCAGACAGCGTCCTACGAGCAGTACTTC. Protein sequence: CASQTASYEQYF.